These T cell receptor beta chains were read from a single sample in a study of blood T cell repertoires in COVID-19. Produced via immunoSEQ multiplex PCR; TCRdb's table is partial and in-frame only. Among about 270,000 clones listed, approximately 90% were seen once. Sequencing input: PBMCs or T cells enriched from blood (not recorded which). Receptors were obtained from a woman in her forties with acute COVID-19. Both conserved end residues are part of each CDR3. The D gene is left open where the match is weak. Rows may omit the clone size; those that give it use once, few, many or a size class.

NA TRBJ2-1 NA TRBV3-1/TRBV3-2 TGTGCCAGCAGCCTCCAAGGAGGCGAGCAGTTCTTC CASSLQGGEQFF
NA TRBJ2-5 NA TRBV5-1 TGCGCCAGCAGCTTCGGAGGGGCCGAAAAGACCCAGTACTTC CASSFGGAEKTQYF
few TRBJ2-2 TRBD2 TRBV4-2 TGTGCCAGCAGCCTGGGACTAGTGAACACCGGGGAGCTGTTTTTT CASSLGLVNTGELFF
NA TRBJ1-4 NA TRBV2 TGTGCCACCGGGAACTCCTATGAAAAACTGTTTTTT CATGNSYEKLFF
NA TRBJ2-5 NA TRBV19 TGTGCCAGTAGTTACGGCCGGCCCGAAGTGGAGGCCCAGTACTTC CASSYGRPEVEAQYF
NA TRBJ1-5 NA TRBV27 TGTGCCAGCAGTTCGCAGCATTTT CASSSQHF
NA TRBJ2-5 TRBD2 TRBV2 TGTGCCAGCAGCAGAGGACTAGCGGGGGGGCAACAAGAGACCCAGTACTTC CASSRGLAGGQQETQYF
NA TRBJ1-5 NA TRBV7-9 TGTGCCAGCAGCTTATCGCGGGGGAATCAGCCCCAGCATTTT CASSLSRGNQPQHF
once TRBJ1-1 TRBD1 TRBV24-1 TGTGCCACCAGCGTGACAGGGTCTGAAGCTTTCTTT CATSVTGSEAFF
NA TRBJ1-6 TRBD1 TRBV2 TGTGCCAGCAGCGCACACACCGGGACAGGGAATTCACCCCTCCACTTT CASSAHTGTGNSPLHF
few TRBJ2-1 TRBD1 TRBV13 TGTGCCAGCAGCGCCCTGGGACAGGGTTACAATGAGCAGTTCTTC CASSALGQGYNEQFF
NA TRBJ1-1 NA TRBV29-1 TGCAGCGTCGTCAGGGTATTGAACACTGAAGCTTTCTTT CSVVRVLNTEAFF
NA TRBJ2-7 TRBD2 TRBV7-8 TGTGCCAGCAGCTTTAGCGGGAGGGTCCACGAGCAGTACTTC CASSFSGRVHEQYF
NA TRBJ1-1 NA TRBV9 TGTGCCAGCAGCGTAGTCGCGGATAACACTGAAGCTTTCTTT CASSVVADNTEAFF
NA TRBJ1-6 NA TRBV10-3 TGTGCCATCAGACAGGGAGTGGAAAATTCACCCCTCCACTTT CAIRQGVENSPLHF
NA TRBJ2-3 TRBD1 TRBV6-5 TGTGCCAGCAAGCCGAGGACAGGGGACACAGATACGCAGTATTTT CASKPRTGDTDTQYF
NA TRBJ1-4 NA TRBV7-9 TGTGCCAGCAGCCTCAGACAGGCCACAACTAATGAAAAACTGTTTTTT CASSLRQATTNEKLFF
NA TRBJ1-1 NA TRBV2 TGTGCCAGCACTGACACCCGTCGGGGCACTGAAGCTTTCTTT CASTDTRRGTEAFF
NA TRBJ1-2 NA TRBV4-3 TGCGCCAGCAGCCAAGATGGGGGGAACTATGGCTACACCTTT CASSQDGGNYGYTF
NA TRBJ2-7 TRBD2 TRBV6-5 TGTGCCAGCAGGGAGGGGGGGAGCGGGAGGAACGAGCAGTACTTC CASREGGSGRNEQYF
NA TRBJ1-2 NA TRBV3-1/TRBV3-2 TGTGCCAGCAGCCAGGGCCGCCCTAACTATGGCTACACCTTC CASSQGRPNYGYTF
NA TRBJ2-5 NA TRBV28 TGTGCCAGCAGTACCCCGGGCAGGGTGCGAGAGACCCAGTACTTC CASSTPGRVRETQYF
NA TRBJ1-6 NA TRBV2 TGTGCCAGCAGTCAGGGAACTCTTCTTAGTTCACCCCTCCACTTT CASSQGTLLSSPLHF
NA TRBJ1-4 NA TRBV19 TGTGCCAGTAGTATGCGGGAAAAACTGTTTTTT CASSMREKLFF
NA TRBJ2-1 TRBD1 TRBV7-9 TGTGCCAGCAGCCCCGGGACAGGGGAGCATGAGCAGTTCTTC CASSPGTGEHEQFF
few TRBJ2-7 TRBD1 TRBV7-9 TGTGCCAGCAGCTCCGGACAGGGGGAAACCCTCTCCTACGAGCAGTACTTC CASSSGQGETLSYEQYF
NA TRBJ2-2 NA TRBV5-1 TGCGCCAGCAGCTTCGGCGGGGAGCTGTTTTTT CASSFGGELFF
NA TRBJ2-3 TRBD2 TRBV5-6 TGTGCCAGCAGCTTGTTTAGCGGGAGCGAAACTAGCACAGATACGCAGTATTTT CASSLFSGSETSTDTQYF
NA TRBJ2-3 TRBD2 TRBV11-2 TGTGCCAGCAGCTTATCACCTAGCGGGGGGCCAGGGGATACGCAGTATTTT CASSLSPSGGPGDTQYF
NA TRBJ1-3 NA TRBV11-2 TGTGCCAGCAGCTCCCAGGGATCTGGAAACACCATATATTTT CASSSQGSGNTIYF
once TRBJ1-1 NA TRBV12-3/TRBV12-4 TGTGCCAGCAGTGGACAGCTGAACACTGAAGCTTTCTTT CASSGQLNTEAFF
NA TRBJ1-6 NA TRBV7-2 TGTGCCAGCAGCCCCAGTCCGGAGGGAGAGTCACCCCTCCACTTT CASSPSPEGESPLHF